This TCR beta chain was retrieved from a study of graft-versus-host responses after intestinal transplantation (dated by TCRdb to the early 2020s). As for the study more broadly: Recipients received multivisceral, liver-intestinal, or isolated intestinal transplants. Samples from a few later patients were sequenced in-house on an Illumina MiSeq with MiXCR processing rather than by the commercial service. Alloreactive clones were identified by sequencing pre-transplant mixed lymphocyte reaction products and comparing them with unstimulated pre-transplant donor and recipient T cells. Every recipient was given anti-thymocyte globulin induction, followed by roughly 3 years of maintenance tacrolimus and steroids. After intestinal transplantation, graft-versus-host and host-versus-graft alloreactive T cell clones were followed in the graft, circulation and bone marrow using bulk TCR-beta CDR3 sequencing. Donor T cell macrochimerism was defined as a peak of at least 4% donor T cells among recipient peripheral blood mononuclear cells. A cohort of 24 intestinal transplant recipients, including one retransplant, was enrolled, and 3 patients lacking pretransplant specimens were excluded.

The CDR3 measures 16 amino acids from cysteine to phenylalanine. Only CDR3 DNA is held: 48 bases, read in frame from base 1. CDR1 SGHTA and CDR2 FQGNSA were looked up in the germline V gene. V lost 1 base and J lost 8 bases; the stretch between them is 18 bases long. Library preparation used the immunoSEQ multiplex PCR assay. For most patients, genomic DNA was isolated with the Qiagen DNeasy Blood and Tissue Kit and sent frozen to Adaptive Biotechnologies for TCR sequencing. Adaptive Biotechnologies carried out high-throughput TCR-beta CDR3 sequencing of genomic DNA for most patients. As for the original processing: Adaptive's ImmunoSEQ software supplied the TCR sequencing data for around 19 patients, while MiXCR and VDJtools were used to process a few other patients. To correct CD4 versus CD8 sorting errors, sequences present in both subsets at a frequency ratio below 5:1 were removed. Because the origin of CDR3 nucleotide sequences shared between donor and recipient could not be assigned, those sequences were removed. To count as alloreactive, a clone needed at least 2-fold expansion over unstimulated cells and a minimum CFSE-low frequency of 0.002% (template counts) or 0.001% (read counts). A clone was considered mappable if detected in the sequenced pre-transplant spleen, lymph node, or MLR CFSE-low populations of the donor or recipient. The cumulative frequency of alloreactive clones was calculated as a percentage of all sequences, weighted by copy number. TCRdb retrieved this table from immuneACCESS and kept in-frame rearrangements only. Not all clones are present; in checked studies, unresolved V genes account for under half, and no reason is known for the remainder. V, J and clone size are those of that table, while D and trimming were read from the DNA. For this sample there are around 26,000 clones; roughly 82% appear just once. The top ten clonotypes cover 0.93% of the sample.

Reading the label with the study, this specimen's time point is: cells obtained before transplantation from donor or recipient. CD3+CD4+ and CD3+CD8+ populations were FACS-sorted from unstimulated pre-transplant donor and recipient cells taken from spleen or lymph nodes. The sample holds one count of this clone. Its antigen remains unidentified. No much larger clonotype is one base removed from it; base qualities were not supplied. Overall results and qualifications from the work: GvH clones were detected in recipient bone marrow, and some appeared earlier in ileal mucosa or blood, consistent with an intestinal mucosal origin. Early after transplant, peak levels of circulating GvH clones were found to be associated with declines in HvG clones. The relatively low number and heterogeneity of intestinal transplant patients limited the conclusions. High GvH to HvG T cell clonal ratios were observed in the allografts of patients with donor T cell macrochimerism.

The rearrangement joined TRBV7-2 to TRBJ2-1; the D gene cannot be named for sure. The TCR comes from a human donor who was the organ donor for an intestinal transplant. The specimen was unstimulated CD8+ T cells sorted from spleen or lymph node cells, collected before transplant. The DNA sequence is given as TGTGCCAGCAGCTTAGAATCCCTACTTAACATGGATGAGCAGTTCTTC. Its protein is CASSLESLLNMDEQFF.